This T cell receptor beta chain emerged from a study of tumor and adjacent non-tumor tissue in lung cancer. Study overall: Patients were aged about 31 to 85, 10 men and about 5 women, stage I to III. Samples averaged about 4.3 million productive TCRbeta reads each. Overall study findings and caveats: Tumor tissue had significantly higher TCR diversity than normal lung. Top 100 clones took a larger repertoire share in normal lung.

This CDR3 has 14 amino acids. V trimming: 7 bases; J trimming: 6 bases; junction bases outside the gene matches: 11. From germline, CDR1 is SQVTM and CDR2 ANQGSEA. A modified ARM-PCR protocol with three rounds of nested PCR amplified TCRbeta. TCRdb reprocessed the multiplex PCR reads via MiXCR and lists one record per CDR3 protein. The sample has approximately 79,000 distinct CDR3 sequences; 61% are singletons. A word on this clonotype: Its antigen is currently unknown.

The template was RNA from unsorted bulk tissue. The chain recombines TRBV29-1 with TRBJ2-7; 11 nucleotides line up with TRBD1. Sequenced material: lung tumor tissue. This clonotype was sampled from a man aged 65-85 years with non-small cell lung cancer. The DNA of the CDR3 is TGCAGCGCCTCGGAGACGGGACAGGGGGGCGAGCAGTACTTC. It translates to CSASETGQGGEQYF.